The source of this T cell receptor beta chain is a study of beta chain features in type 1 diabetes. V lost 3 bases and J lost 1, with 19 bases in between. The CDR3 has 17 residues. Germline assignment: CDR1 SGHRS and CDR2 YFSETQ. General observations from the study: Moderately but significantly shorter TCRB CDR3s were found in Type 1 diabetes patients in all four CD4+ subsets. TCRB repertoires of naive, central memory and Treg cells appeared more similar among patients than among healthy donors.

Sorting gave populations that all exceeded 95% purity. Since all of the isolated RNA was reverse transcribed, expressed TCRB transcripts were what got sequenced. The data were produced by immunoSEQ multiplex PCR, yet TCRdb's version contains in-frame clones alone and is incomplete. The repertoire holds 150,000 to 190,000 clones, around a tenth seen once, with approximately 0.5% in the top ten. Comment on this clone: Its antigen is as yet unknown.

The J gene is TRBJ2-5, the V gene TRBV5-1; D may be TRBD2 (7 bases). The sequenced material came from central memory CD4+ T cells from blood. The sequence was obtained from a man between 25 and 39 years old with type 1 diabetes. CDR3 amino acids: CASSSFGGRGRQETQYF. CDR3 DNA: TGCGCCAGCAGCTCGTTCGGGGGGCGGGGACGCCAAGAGACCCAGTACTTC.